These T cell receptor beta chains were read from a single sample in a study of T cells in Graves' hyperthyroidism and ophthalmopathy. MiXCR, run by TCRdb on the multiplex PCR reads, gives a single entry per CDR3 protein. The sample carries 500,000 to 750,000 distinct CDR3 sequences, 15% to 19% recorded once. The sample consisted of blood. These TCRs come from a woman in her twenties or thirties with Graves' hyperthyroidism. The CDR3 runs from the conserved cysteine through the conserved F or W. Each record gives: D gene, J gene, clone size, V gene, CDR3 DNA, CDR3 protein. A D gene is named only where the DNA matches it firmly. Rows may omit the clone size; those that give it use once, few, many or a size class.

d_call: TRBD1; j_call: TRBJ1-5; clone_size: -; v_call: TRBV28; cdr3_nt: TGTGCCAGCAGTATAGCCGGGACAGGTAATCAGCCCCAGCATTTT; cdr3_aa: CASSIAGTGNQPQHF
d_call: -; j_call: TRBJ2-2; clone_size: few; v_call: TRBV11-2; cdr3_nt: TGTGCCAGCCGACGACAAACCACCGGGGAGCTGTTTTTT; cdr3_aa: CASRRQTTGELFF
d_call: -; j_call: TRBJ2-1; clone_size: -; v_call: TRBV12-5; cdr3_nt: TGTGCTAGTGGACCGTTAGCCCTCTCCTACAATGAGCAGTTCTTC; cdr3_aa: CASGPLALSYNEQFF
d_call: -; j_call: TRBJ2-7; clone_size: -; v_call: TRBV15; cdr3_nt: TGTGCCACCAGCAGAGACGAGGGCTCTGGCTACGAGCAGTACTTC; cdr3_aa: CATSRDEGSGYEQYF
d_call: -; j_call: TRBJ2-1; clone_size: -; v_call: TRBV14; cdr3_nt: TGTGCCAGCAGCCAAGCCAGAAACAATGAGCAGTTCTTC; cdr3_aa: CASSQARNNEQFF
d_call: -; j_call: TRBJ2-2; clone_size: many; v_call: TRBV12-3/TRBV12-4; cdr3_nt: TGTGCCAGCAGTTTAGAGTCGGGTGGTACGTCTAGCGCCGGGGAGCTGTTTTTT; cdr3_aa: CASSLESGGTSSAGELFF
d_call: -; j_call: TRBJ2-1; clone_size: -; v_call: TRBV20-1; cdr3_nt: TGCAGTGCTAGAAAAGGGGGGGGACACAATGAGCAGTTCTTC; cdr3_aa: CSARKGGGHNEQFF
d_call: -; j_call: TRBJ1-2; clone_size: -; v_call: TRBV28; cdr3_nt: TGTGCCAGCAGGGTTTGGGGGAGCGACTATGGCTACACCTTC; cdr3_aa: CASRVWGSDYGYTF
d_call: -; j_call: TRBJ2-2; clone_size: few; v_call: TRBV7-9; cdr3_nt: TGTGCCAGCAGCTTTCTGGCCAGAACCGGGACACTCTCCACCGGGGAGCTGTTTTTT; cdr3_aa: CASSFLARTGTLSTGELFF
d_call: -; j_call: TRBJ2-5; clone_size: -; v_call: TRBV19; cdr3_nt: TGTGCCAGTAGTACCCCCAGAGAACAAGAGACCCAGTACTTC; cdr3_aa: CASSTPREQETQYF
d_call: TRBD2; j_call: TRBJ2-3; clone_size: few; v_call: TRBV20-1; cdr3_nt: TGCAGTGCTCAGACTAGCGGGAGGGCCATCCGAACAGATACGCAGTATTTT; cdr3_aa: CSAQTSGRAIRTDTQYF
d_call: -; j_call: TRBJ2-7; clone_size: few; v_call: TRBV12-3/TRBV12-4; cdr3_nt: TGTGCCAACAGTTTTGAGGTTTACGAGCAGTACTTC; cdr3_aa: CANSFEVYEQYF
d_call: -; j_call: TRBJ2-7; clone_size: few; v_call: TRBV30; cdr3_nt: TGTGCCTGGAGCGCCGGGCGGGCATCCTACGAGCAGTACTTC; cdr3_aa: CAWSAGRASYEQYF
d_call: -; j_call: TRBJ2-4; clone_size: -; v_call: TRBV5-1; cdr3_nt: TGCGCCAGCAGCTCGGAGACCGTAAACATTCAGTACTTC; cdr3_aa: CASSSETVNIQYF
d_call: TRBD1; j_call: TRBJ1-1; clone_size: few; v_call: TRBV19; cdr3_nt: TGTGCCAGTACCAAACGGGACAGGGGGCTCCCGGCTGAAGCTTTCTTT; cdr3_aa: CASTKRDRGLPAEAFF
d_call: TRBD2; j_call: TRBJ2-7; clone_size: -; v_call: TRBV7-2; cdr3_nt: TGTGCCAGCAGCGAGGGACTAGCGGGCAACGAGCAGTACTTC; cdr3_aa: CASSEGLAGNEQYF
d_call: -; j_call: TRBJ2-7; clone_size: once; v_call: TRBV5-1; cdr3_nt: TGCGCCAGCAGCTTTGTCGGGGGAGAGCAGTACTTC; cdr3_aa: CASSFVGGEQYF
d_call: TRBD1; j_call: TRBJ1-5; clone_size: -; v_call: TRBV5-1; cdr3_nt: TGCGCCAGCAGCTTGGCGGGACAGGGCTTGGTTCAGCCCCAGCATTTT; cdr3_aa: CASSLAGQGLVQPQHF
d_call: TRBD1; j_call: TRBJ1-2; clone_size: many; v_call: TRBV6-1; cdr3_nt: TGTGCCAGCAGCCCCAGACAGGGGATCCCCCCTAACTATGGCTACACCTTC; cdr3_aa: CASSPRQGIPPNYGYTF
d_call: TRBD1; j_call: TRBJ1-5; clone_size: few; v_call: TRBV20-1; cdr3_nt: TGCAGTGCCCCGACGACAGGGGGCACTCAGCCCCAGCATTTT; cdr3_aa: CSAPTTGGTQPQHF
d_call: -; j_call: TRBJ2-1; clone_size: -; v_call: TRBV19; cdr3_nt: TGTGCCAGTAGTGGACGGGAGGAGCAGTTCTTC; cdr3_aa: CASSGREEQFF
d_call: -; j_call: TRBJ1-1; clone_size: few; v_call: TRBV15; cdr3_nt: TGTGCCACCAGCAGAGATCGACAAACGGACACTGAAGCTTTCTTT; cdr3_aa: CATSRDRQTDTEAFF
d_call: TRBD1; j_call: TRBJ2-3; clone_size: many; v_call: TRBV7-9; cdr3_nt: TGTGCCAGCAGCCCCCTGGCTGGGTCCGGGACAGGAAGCACAGATACGCAGTATTTT; cdr3_aa: CASSPLAGSGTGSTDTQYF
d_call: -; j_call: TRBJ2-7; clone_size: -; v_call: TRBV15; cdr3_nt: TGTGCCACCAGCAGAGTGGGTTGGGGTAGCGAGCAGTACTTC; cdr3_aa: CATSRVGWGSEQYF
d_call: -; j_call: TRBJ2-2; clone_size: -; v_call: TRBV10-3; cdr3_nt: TGTGCCATCAGAAGCGGACTCCGGAACACCGGGGAGCTGTTTTTT; cdr3_aa: CAIRSGLRNTGELFF
d_call: -; j_call: TRBJ2-3; clone_size: many; v_call: TRBV6-1; cdr3_nt: TGTGCCAGCCATAAACGGGAGAAGACAGATACGCAGTATTTT; cdr3_aa: CASHKREKTDTQYF
d_call: -; j_call: TRBJ2-7; clone_size: many; v_call: TRBV20-1; cdr3_nt: TGCAGTGCTAAAACCTACGAGCAGTACTTC; cdr3_aa: CSAKTYEQYF
d_call: -; j_call: TRBJ1-5; clone_size: many; v_call: TRBV2; cdr3_nt: TGTGCCAGCAGTGTACAGGGTGTACGGGGTCAGCCCCAGCATTTT; cdr3_aa: CASSVQGVRGQPQHF